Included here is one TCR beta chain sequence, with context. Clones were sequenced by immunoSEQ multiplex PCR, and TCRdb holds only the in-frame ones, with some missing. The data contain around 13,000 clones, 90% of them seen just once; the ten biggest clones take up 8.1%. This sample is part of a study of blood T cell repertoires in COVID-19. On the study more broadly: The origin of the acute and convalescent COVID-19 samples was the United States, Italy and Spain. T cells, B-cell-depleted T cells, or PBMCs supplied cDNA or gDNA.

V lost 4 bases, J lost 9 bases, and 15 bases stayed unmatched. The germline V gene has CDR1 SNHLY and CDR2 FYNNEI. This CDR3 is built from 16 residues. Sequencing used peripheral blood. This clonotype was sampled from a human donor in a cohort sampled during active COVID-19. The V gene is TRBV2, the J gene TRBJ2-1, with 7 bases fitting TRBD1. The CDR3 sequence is CASSGPGAGGEGEQFF. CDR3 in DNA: TGTGCCAGCAGTGGCCCCGGGGCAGGGGGAGAGGGTGAGCAGTTCTTC.